This T cell receptor (beta chain) stems from a study of blood T cell repertoires in COVID-19. This table comes from immunoSEQ multiplex PCR, and its TCRdb copy is limited to in-frame clones, with some not included. The table includes 110,000 or so clones, roughly 90% detected once. The V segment lost 5 bases and the J segment 12 bases; nucleotides outside the gene matches: 12. The length of the CDR3 is 14 residues. CDR1 and CDR2 (germline): MDHEN, SYDVKM. The receptor was derived from a woman aged 70-85 years who had recovered from COVID-19. Sequenced material: peripheral blood. The chain combines TRBV28 with TRBJ2-7, with 11 bases matching TRBD1. The CDR3 region is CASSTSGTGGKGYF. CDR3 DNA sequence: TGTGCCAGCAGTACATCCGGGACAGGGGGAAAGGGGTACTTC.